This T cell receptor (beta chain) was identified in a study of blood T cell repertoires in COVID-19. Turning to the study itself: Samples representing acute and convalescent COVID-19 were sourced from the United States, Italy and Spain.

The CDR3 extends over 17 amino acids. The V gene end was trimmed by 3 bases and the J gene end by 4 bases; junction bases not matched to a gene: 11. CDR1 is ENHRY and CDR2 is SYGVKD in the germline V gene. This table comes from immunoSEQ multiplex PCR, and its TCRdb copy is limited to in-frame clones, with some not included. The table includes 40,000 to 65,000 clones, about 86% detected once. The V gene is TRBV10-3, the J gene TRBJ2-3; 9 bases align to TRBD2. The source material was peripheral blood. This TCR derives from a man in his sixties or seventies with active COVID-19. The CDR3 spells CAISDQPVGLAADTQYF. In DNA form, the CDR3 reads TGTGCCATCAGTGACCAGCCCGTGGGACTAGCCGCAGATACGCAGTATTTT.